This T cell receptor beta chain came from a study of T cells after posttransplantation cyclophosphamide. There are many counts of this clone. Clones were read by immunoSEQ multiplex PCR, and TCRdb kept only the in-frame ones, dropping some. This sample carries about 40,000 clones, none of them present only once. The sequence was collected from a woman in her forties or fifties in good health and a related stem cell transplant donor. Sample: PBMCs.

CDR3 nucleotide sequence: TGCGCCAGCAGCCCAAGCCGGGGCGGGGGTTACAATGAGCAGTTCTTC. It codes for CASSPSRGGGYNEQFF. The chain recombines TRBV4-1 with TRBJ2-1; 7 bases match TRBD2. The CDR3 is made up of 16 amino acids. Germline V gene lookup returns CDR1 MGHRA and CDR2 YSYEKL. V was clipped by 4 bases and J by 4 bases; unmatched bases: 10.